This is a list of T cell receptor beta chains from one sample in a study of blood T cell repertoires in COVID-19. Assay: immunoSEQ multiplex PCR; the TCRdb copy retains only in-frame clones and omits some. The data show 350,000 to 400,000 clones, 65% to 90% seen once. The sample was peripheral blood. Receptors originate from a woman aged 55-69 years with COVID-19, enrolled during active disease. Each CDR3 is given with its conserved first and last residue. A clone size is listed for some rows: how often the clone was seen (once, few, many), or a class if it is expanded.

>once|TRBJ1-4|TRBV5-4
CASSGQGLGNEKLFF
>once|TRBJ2-1|TRBV12-5
CASGANEQFF
>-|TRBJ2-3|TRBV5-1
CASSPGWGLAADTQYF
>-|TRBJ1-6|TRBV7-2
CASSSRGSPLHF
>-|TRBJ1-1|TRBV12-5
CASGFGQQNTEAFF
>-|TRBJ1-1|TRBV7-9
CASSVGQGITKFRAFF
>-|TRBJ2-3|TRBV3-1/TRBV3-2
CASRSTGGSGDTQYF
>-|TRBJ1-5|TRBV30
CAWGRYNQPQHF
>-|TRBJ1-3|TRBV5-4
CASSRQGYPGNTIYF
>once|TRBJ1-4|TRBV30
CAFGTGGEKLFF
>-|TRBJ2-7|TRBV2
CASSEGVVAPGEQYF
>-|TRBJ1-2|TRBV5-1
CASSLGNSDGYTF
>-|TRBJ1-4|TRBV5-1
CASSQAGTGFNEKLFF
>few|TRBJ2-1|TRBV4-2
CASSQDRGSSYNEQFF
>-|TRBJ1-2|TRBV29-1
CSVEAGGGSYYGYTF
>-|TRBJ2-2|TRBV7-3
CASSPSEGNTGELFF
>-|TRBJ1-3|TRBV6-6
CASSQNRVGVGNTIYF
>-|TRBJ1-1|TRBV19
CASSYSPNTEAFF
>-|TRBJ2-7|TRBV14
CASSQGQGPSYEQYF
>-|TRBJ1-1|TRBV30
CAWSGLTEAFF
>few|TRBJ2-5|TRBV10-3
CATLPGGQETQYF
>-|TRBJ1-4|TRBV5-1
CASSLGTGEEKLFF
>-|TRBJ2-3|TRBV3-1/TRBV3-2
CASSQEGADTQYF
>-|TRBJ1-1|TRBV5-6
CASSPIDRGVGTEAFF
>-|TRBJ2-7|TRBV11-2
CASSQRLAGAEEQYF
>-|TRBJ2-3|TRBV11-2
CASSGRLAGADTQYF
>-|TRBJ2-3|TRBV5-6
CASSLPGQGIDTQYF
>once|TRBJ1-6|TRBV11-3
CASSLYRDYNSPLHF
>-|TRBJ1-1|TRBV12-3/TRBV12-4
CASSWGATEAFF
>few|TRBJ2-2|TRBV19
CASSSIAGDTGELFF
>-|TRBJ2-5|TRBV29-1
CSGQRGGLETQYF